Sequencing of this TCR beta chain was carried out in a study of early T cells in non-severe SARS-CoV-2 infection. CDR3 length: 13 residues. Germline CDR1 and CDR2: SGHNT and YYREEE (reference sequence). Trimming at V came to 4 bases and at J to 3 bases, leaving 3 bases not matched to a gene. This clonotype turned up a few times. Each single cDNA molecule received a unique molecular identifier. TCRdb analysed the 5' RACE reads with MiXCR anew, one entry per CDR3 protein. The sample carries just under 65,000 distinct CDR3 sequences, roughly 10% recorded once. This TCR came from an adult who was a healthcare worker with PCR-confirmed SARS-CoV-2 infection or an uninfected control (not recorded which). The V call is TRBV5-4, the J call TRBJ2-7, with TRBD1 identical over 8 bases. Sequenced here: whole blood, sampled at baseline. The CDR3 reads CASSDGQGYEQYF. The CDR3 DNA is TGTGCCAGCAGCGATGGACAGGGCTACGAGCAGTACTTC.